This TCR beta chain was obtained from a study of cytomegalovirus exposure and HLA in healthy donors. General observations from the study: In vitro assays verified that three CMV-associated chains recognized CMV antigens specifically.

The PCR ran on 60 Vbeta and 13 Jbeta primers. The repertoire was sequenced with immunoSEQ multiplex PCR; TCRdb's copy has only in-frame clones and lacks some. There are approximately 110,000 clones in the sample; around 76% occur only once, and less than 15% lies in the top ten. In the case of this clone: The antigen remains undetermined.

CDR1 is LNHNV, CDR2 YYDKDF, per germline (reference sequence). CDR3 length equals 15 residues. V lost 3 bases to trimming and J lost 3 bases; unmatched junction nucleotides: 7. V gene TRBV15 combines with J gene TRBJ1-1; the match to TRBD1 covers 7 bases. This receptor was taken from a woman aged 55-70 years in good health and CMV-seropositive. The sequencing input was PBMCs. The CDR3 DNA reads TGTGCCACCAGCAGCTCCTTAACAGGGGACACTGAAGCTTTCTTT. It encodes CATSSSLTGDTEAFF.